The sequence of this T cell receptor (beta chain) was determined in a study of cytomegalovirus exposure and HLA in healthy donors. This clone came up a few times. Its antigen is not known. The CDR3 totals 11 residues. Trimming left V 4 bases short and J 6 bases short, with 7 bases between. The germline V gene encodes CDR1 MNHNS and CDR2 SASEGT. The PCR was carried out with 60 Vbeta primers and 13 Jbeta primers. Data came from immunoSEQ multiplex PCR; TCRdb stores just in-frame clones and leaves some out. The table shows some 140,000 clones, with roughly four fifths occurring only once. The study, taken as a whole, reports: Reports state that TCR beta sequences accurately predicted most subjects' HLA-A and HLA-B alleles. Later analysis reportedly placed an Asian-associated ancestry cluster below the roughly 680-donor mean in N-insertions. Most TCRs appeared rarely, but some public TCRs recurred in many donors.

Source material: PBMCs. The receptor comes from a woman aged 40 to 55 in good health and CMV-seronegative. V usage is TRBV6-1 and J usage is TRBJ2-7, with D perhaps matching TRBD1 (6 bases). The CDR3 reads CASSAGVEQYV. CDR3 nucleotide sequence: TGTGCCAGCAGTGCAGGGGTCGAGCAGTACGTC.